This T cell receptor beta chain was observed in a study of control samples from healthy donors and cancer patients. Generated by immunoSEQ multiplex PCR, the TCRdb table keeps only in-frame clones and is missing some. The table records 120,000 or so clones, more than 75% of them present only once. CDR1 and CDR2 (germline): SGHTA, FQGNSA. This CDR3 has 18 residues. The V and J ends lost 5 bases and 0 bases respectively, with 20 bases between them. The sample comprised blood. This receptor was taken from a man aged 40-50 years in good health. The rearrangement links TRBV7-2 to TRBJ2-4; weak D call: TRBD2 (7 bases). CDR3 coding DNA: TGTGCCAGCAGCGAGGTCATGGGGGGGGCTCTAGCCAAAAACATTCAGTACTTC. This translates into CASSEVMGGALAKNIQYF.